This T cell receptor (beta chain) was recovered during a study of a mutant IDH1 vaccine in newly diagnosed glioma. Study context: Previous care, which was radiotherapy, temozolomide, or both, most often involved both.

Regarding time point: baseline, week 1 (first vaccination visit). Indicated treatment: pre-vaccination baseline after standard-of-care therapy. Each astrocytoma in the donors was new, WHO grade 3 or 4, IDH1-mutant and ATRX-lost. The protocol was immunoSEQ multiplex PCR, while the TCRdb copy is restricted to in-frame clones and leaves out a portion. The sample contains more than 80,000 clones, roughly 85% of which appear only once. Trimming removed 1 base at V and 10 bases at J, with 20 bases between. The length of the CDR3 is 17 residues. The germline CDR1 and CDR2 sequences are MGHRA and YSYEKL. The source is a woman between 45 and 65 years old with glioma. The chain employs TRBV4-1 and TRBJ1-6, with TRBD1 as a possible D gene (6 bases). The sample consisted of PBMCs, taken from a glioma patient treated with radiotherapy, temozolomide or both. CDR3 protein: CASSQVHGGEIRSPLHF. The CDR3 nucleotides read TGCGCCAGCAGCCAAGTTCACGGGGGCGAAATCAGGTCACCCCTCCACTTT.